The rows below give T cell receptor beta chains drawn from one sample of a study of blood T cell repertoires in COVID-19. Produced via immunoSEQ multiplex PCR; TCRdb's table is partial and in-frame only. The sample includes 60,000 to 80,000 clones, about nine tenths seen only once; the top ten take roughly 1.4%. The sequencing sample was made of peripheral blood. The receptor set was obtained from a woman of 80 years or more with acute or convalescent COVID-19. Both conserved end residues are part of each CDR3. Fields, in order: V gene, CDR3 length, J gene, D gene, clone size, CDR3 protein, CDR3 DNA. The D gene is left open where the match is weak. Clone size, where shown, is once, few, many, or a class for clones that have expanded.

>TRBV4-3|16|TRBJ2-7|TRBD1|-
CASSQEGYRGVYEQYF
TGCGCCAGCAGCCAAGAAGGGTACAGGGGGGTCTACGAGCAGTACTTC
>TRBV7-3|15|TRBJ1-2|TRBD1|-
CASSLTGQGIDGYTF
TGTGCCAGCAGTTTAACCGGACAGGGAATAGATGGCTACACCTTC
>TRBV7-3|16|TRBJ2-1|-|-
CASSLTAGTPYNEQFF
TGTGCCAGCAGCCTAACCGCTGGGACACCTTACAATGAGCAGTTCTTC
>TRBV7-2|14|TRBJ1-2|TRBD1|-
CASSRTGSALGYTF
TGTGCCAGCAGCCGGACAGGGTCCGCTCTTGGCTACACCTTC
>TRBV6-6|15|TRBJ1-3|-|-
CASSYSGRIGNTIYF
TGTGCCAGCAGTTACTCGGGCAGGATAGGAAACACCATATATTTT
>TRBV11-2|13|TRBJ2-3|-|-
CASSPTSLDTQYF
TGTGCCAGCAGCCCCACGAGCCTAGATACGCAGTATTTT
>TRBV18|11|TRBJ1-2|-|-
CASSSGDGYTF
TGTGCCAGCTCATCGGGGGATGGCTACACCTTC
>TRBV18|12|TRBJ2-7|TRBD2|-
CASSPGEGKQYF
TGTGCCAGCTCACCGGGGGAGGGGAAGCAGTACTTC
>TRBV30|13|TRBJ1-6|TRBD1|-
CAWRDRHNSPLHF
TGTGCCTGGCGGGACAGGCATAATTCACCCCTCCACTTT
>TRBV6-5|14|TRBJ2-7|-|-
CASRREVISYEQYF
TGTGCCAGCAGGAGGGAGGTCATCTCCTACGAGCAGTACTTC
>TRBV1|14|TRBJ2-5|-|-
CTSSPDTHEETQYF
TGCACCAGCAGCCCCGATACACATGAAGAGACCCAGTACTTC
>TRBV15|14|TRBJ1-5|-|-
CATSGGNGNQPQHF
TGTGCCACCAGCGGGGGGAACGGCAATCAGCCCCAGCATTTT
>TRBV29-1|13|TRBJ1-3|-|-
CSVDGDSRDTIYF
TGCAGCGTTGATGGGGATTCGAGGGACACCATATATTTT
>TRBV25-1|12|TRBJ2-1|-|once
CASRTAVGRQFF
TGTGCCAGCAGGACTGCGGTGGGGCGGCAGTTCTTC
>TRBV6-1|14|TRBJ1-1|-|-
CASGHLTPGTEAFF
TGTGCCAGCGGGCACCTTACTCCAGGGACTGAAGCTTTCTTT
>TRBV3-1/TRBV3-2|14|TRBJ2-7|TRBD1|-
CASSQSTGAGEQYF
TGTGCCAGCAGCCAATCAACAGGGGCGGGCGAGCAGTACTTC
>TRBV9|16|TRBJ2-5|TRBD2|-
CASSRELAGGRETQYF
TGTGCCAGCAGCAGGGAACTAGCGGGAGGGCGAGAGACCCAGTACTTC
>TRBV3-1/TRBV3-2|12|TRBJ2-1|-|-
CASSSDSGEQFF
TGTGCCAGCAGTTCCGACTCGGGTGAGCAGTTCTTC
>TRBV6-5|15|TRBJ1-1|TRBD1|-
CASSYSPGGGGEAFF
TGTGCCAGCAGTTACTCCCCAGGGGGCGGGGGTGAAGCTTTCTTT
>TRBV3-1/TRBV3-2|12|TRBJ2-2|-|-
CASSHTSGELFF
TGTGCCAGCAGCCATACTAGCGGGGAGCTGTTTTTT
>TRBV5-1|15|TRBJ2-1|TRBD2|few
CASSSLIAGNNEQFF
TGCGCCAGCAGCTCCCTCATAGCGGGGAACAATGAGCAGTTCTTC
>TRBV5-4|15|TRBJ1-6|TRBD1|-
CASLLQGARNSPLHF
TGTGCCAGCTTGTTGCAGGGGGCCAGAAATTCACCCCTCCACTTT
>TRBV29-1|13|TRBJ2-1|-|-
CSVEDGSYNEQFF
TGCAGCGTCGAAGACGGTTCCTACAATGAGCAGTTCTTC
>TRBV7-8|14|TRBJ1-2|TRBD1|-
CASSRSDRGRGYTF
TGTGCCAGCAGCCGATCGGACAGGGGGAGAGGCTACACCTTC
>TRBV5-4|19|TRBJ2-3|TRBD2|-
CASPSPGTSGGAGSDTQYF
TGTGCCAGCCCCTCCCCCGGGACTAGCGGGGGGGCGGGCTCAGATACGCAGTATTTT
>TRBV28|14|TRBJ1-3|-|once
CASTTDSTGNTIYF
TGTGCCAGCACAACAGACAGTACTGGAAACACCATATATTTT